Listed below are T cell receptor beta chains from one sample, sequenced in a study of blood T cell repertoires in COVID-19. Only in-frame clones appear in the TCRdb table, and some are missing; sequencing was by immunoSEQ multiplex PCR. The profile covers tens of thousands of clones, with more than 85% appearing a single time and approximately 12% taken by the ten largest. The sample was peripheral blood. The origin of the receptors is a human donor in a cohort sampled during active COVID-19. Both conserved end residues are part of each CDR3. D genes are given only for firm matches. Not all rows give a size; the values are once, few, many and, for expanded clones, a class.

V	D	J	size	DNA	CDR3
TRBV29-1	NA	TRBJ1-5	NA	TGCAGCGCGGAACCACAGGGACACCGAGATCAGCCCCAGCATTTT	CSAEPQGHRDQPQHF
TRBV7-2	NA	TRBJ2-7	NA	TGTGCCAGCAGCTTAGAGCGGTCCCGGGCCTACGAGCAGTACTTC	CASSLERSRAYEQYF
TRBV19	NA	TRBJ2-1	NA	TGTGCCACCAAGGTTTTTGGGCCGACCCGAAGCTCCTACAATGAGCAGTTCTTC	CATKVFGPTRSSYNEQFF
TRBV7-8	NA	TRBJ1-4	NA	TGTGCCAGCAGCTTCAAACCAGTTGCAACTAATGAAAAACTGTTTTTT	CASSFKPVATNEKLFF
TRBV4-1	NA	TRBJ1-1	NA	TGCGCCAGCAGCCAAGAGAGGTTTATGAACACTGAAGCTTTCTTT	CASSQERFMNTEAFF
TRBV15	NA	TRBJ2-7	NA	TGTGCCACCAGCGACGCCCGTGCCGGTGGAGCCTGGAACGAGCAGTACTTC	CATSDARAGGAWNEQYF
TRBV21-1	NA	TRBJ2-7	NA	TGTGCCAGCATTCCCCTCGAGCAGTACTTC	CASIPLEQYF
TRBV7-3	NA	TRBJ2-5	NA	TGTGCCAGCAGCTCAGGTCGCTCGGGGGAGACCCAGTACTTC	CASSSGRSGETQYF
TRBV6-8	TRBD2	TRBJ2-7	few	TGTGCCAGCAGGGGGGGACTAGCGGCCTCCTACGAGCAGTACTTC	CASRGGLAASYEQYF
TRBV7-8	NA	TRBJ2-3	NA	TGTGCCAGCAGTGTAGCGGTAGAAGCAGATACGCAGTATTTT	CASSVAVEADTQYF
TRBV5-1	NA	TRBJ2-1	NA	TGCGCCAGCAGCCCACCGGGGGATGAGCAGTTCTTC	CASSPPGDEQFF
TRBV19	TRBD1	TRBJ1-2	NA	TGTGCCAGTAGTATCCAGCCCCTACAGGGGGGGAACTATGGCTACACCTTC	CASSIQPLQGGNYGYTF
TRBV9	TRBD2	TRBJ2-3	NA	TGTGCCAGCAGCTTGGGGACTAGCGGGGCGGATACGCAGTATTTT	CASSLGTSGADTQYF
TRBV5-1	NA	TRBJ2-3	NA	TGCGCCAGCACTGCTATGCGTACCAGCACAGATACGCAGTATTTT	CASTAMRTSTDTQYF
TRBV6-2/TRBV6-3	TRBD1	TRBJ1-2	NA	TGTGCCAGCAGTACGCCGGGACAGGGGCTCTATGGCTACACCTTC	CASSTPGQGLYGYTF
TRBV4-2	NA	TRBJ1-5	NA	TGTGCCAGCAGCCAAGGAAACAGTCTCAATCAGCCCCAGCATTTT	CASSQGNSLNQPQHF
TRBV6-6	TRBD1	TRBJ2-2	NA	TGTGCCAGCAGTTACTCTCGGGACAGGGGTTCCGGGGAGCTGTTTTTT	CASSYSRDRGSGELFF